This is a list of T cell receptor beta chains from one sample in a study of T cell responses to AZD1222 COVID-19 vaccine. Assay used: immunoSEQ multiplex PCR; TCRdb lists only in-frame clones, some missing. The sample carries 140,000 to 150,000 clones, 85% to 95% recorded once. The specimen comprised peripheral blood, sampled on day 0 of AZD1222 vaccination. These receptors all stem from an adult in good health. Both conserved end residues are part of each CDR3. A D gene is named only where the DNA matches it firmly. A row's size may be missing; if present it is once, few, many or a size class.

j_call d_call clone_size v_call cdr3_length cdr3_aa cdr3_nt
TRBJ2-3 TRBD2 once TRBV13 15 CASTSGGPSTDTQYF TGTGCCAGTACTAGCGGGGGGCCCAGCACAGATACGCAGTATTTT
TRBJ1-5 - - TRBV6-1 15 CASSEAQGGNQPQHF TGTGCCAGCAGTGAAGCTCAGGGCGGCAATCAGCCCCAGCATTTT
TRBJ2-2 TRBD1 - TRBV2 15 CASSVQGADTGELFF TGTGCCAGCAGTGTCCAGGGGGCGGACACCGGGGAGCTGTTTTTT
TRBJ2-1 TRBD2 - TRBV4-2 18 CASSQGLSIAGADNEQFF TGTGCCAGCAGCCAAGGCCTCTCAATAGCGGGGGCAGACAATGAGCAGTTCTTC
TRBJ1-2 - - TRBV29-1 16 CSDSGTPVEFGYGYTF TGCAGCGATTCCGGGACTCCCGTTGAGTTCGGCTATGGCTACACCTTC
TRBJ2-1 - - TRBV5-4 13 CASSLDRYNEQFF TGTGCCAGCAGCTTGGACCGATACAATGAGCAGTTCTTC
TRBJ2-2 TRBD1 - TRBV27 15 CASSRQGGYTGELFF TGTGCCAGCAGTCGACAGGGGGGTTACACCGGGGAGCTGTTTTTT
TRBJ2-3 TRBD2 once TRBV28 16 CASSDPRGTRTDTQYF TGTGCCAGCAGTGATCCCCGGGGGACTAGAACAGATACGCAGTATTTT
TRBJ1-3 - - TRBV6-1 14 CASSEGGTGNTIYF TGTGCCAGCAGTGAAGGGGGAACTGGAAACACCATATATTTT
TRBJ2-3 TRBD2 once TRBV9 13 CASRELAKDTQYF TGTGCCAGCCGTGAACTAGCGAAAGATACGCAGTATTTT
TRBJ1-6 - - TRBV12-3/TRBV12-4 13 CASSPRRNSPLHF TGTGCCAGCAGCCCCCGCCGTAATTCACCCCTCCACTTT
TRBJ1-5 - - TRBV7-9 17 CASSLVPHRDSNQPQHF TGTGCCAGCAGCTTAGTCCCCCACAGGGATAGCAATCAGCCCCAGCATTTT
TRBJ1-2 - - TRBV3-1/TRBV3-2 17 CASSQESRVSLNYGYTF TGTGCCAGCAGCCAAGAAAGCAGGGTATCCCTTAACTATGGCTACACCTTC
TRBJ1-1 TRBD1 - TRBV7-2 14 CASSLAPGGSEAFF TGTGCCAGCAGCTTAGCCCCAGGGGGCAGTGAAGCTTTCTTT
TRBJ1-5 - - TRBV6-5 15 CASSPAALSNQPQHF TGTGCCAGCAGCCCAGCGGCCCTGAGCAATCAGCCCCAGCATTTT
TRBJ1-6 TRBD1 - TRBV2 14 CASRRDSQGRALHF TGTGCCAGCCGTAGGGACAGCCAAGGGCGAGCCCTCCACTTT
TRBJ2-1 - - TRBV15 15 CATSRDQFSYNEQFF TGTGCCACCAGCAGAGATCAGTTCTCCTACAATGAGCAGTTCTTC
TRBJ2-7 - - TRBV10-3 13 CATIGGNGYEQYF TGTGCCACCATCGGGGGAAATGGCTACGAGCAGTACTTC
TRBJ1-2 - - TRBV10-2 13 CASSEGTNYGYTF TGCGCCAGCAGCGAAGGGACAAACTATGGCTACACCTTC
TRBJ2-1 TRBD2 - TRBV2 15 CASSVRAGGGNEQFF TGTGCCAGCAGTGTAAGAGCGGGAGGGGGCAATGAGCAGTTCTTC
TRBJ1-1 TRBD1 - TRBV15 15 CATSRRTGLNTEAFF TGTGCCACCAGCCGAAGGACAGGGCTGAACACTGAAGCTTTCTTT
TRBJ1-1 - - TRBV5-1 16 CASSLTPGRPDTEAFF TGCGCCAGCAGCTTGACCCCAGGGAGGCCCGACACTGAAGCTTTCTTT
TRBJ2-7 - - TRBV11-2 15 CASSASRDNSYEQYF TGTGCCAGCAGCGCGAGCCGGGACAACTCCTACGAGCAGTACTTC
TRBJ2-7 TRBD1 - TRBV10-3 14 CAISERQGNYEQYF TGTGCCATCAGTGAGAGACAGGGGAACTACGAGCAGTACTTC
TRBJ2-1 TRBD2 - TRBV6-5 16 CASSYATSGSGDEQFF TGTGCCAGCAGTTACGCGACTAGCGGGTCAGGGGATGAGCAGTTCTTC
TRBJ1-2 TRBD1 - TRBV5-1 13 CASSRDREGGYTF TGCGCCAGCAGCCGGGACAGGGAGGGTGGCTACACCTTC
TRBJ2-2 - - TRBV29-1 15 CSVEGLQGVTGELFF TGCAGCGTTGAGGGGTTGCAGGGAGTCACCGGGGAGCTGTTTTTT
TRBJ2-5 - - TRBV18 13 CASSLGQKETQYF TGTGCCAGCTCACTTGGACAGAAAGAGACCCAGTACTTC
TRBJ1-1 - - TRBV20-1 14 CSASLGQSRTEAFF TGCAGTGCTAGTCTCGGACAATCGCGGACTGAAGCTTTCTTT
TRBJ1-1 TRBD1 - TRBV29-1 14 CSVERDRARAEAFF TGCAGCGTTGAGAGGGACAGGGCTCGCGCTGAAGCTTTCTTT
TRBJ2-7 - - TRBV7-7 15 CASSLALILGYEQYF TGTGCCAGCAGCTTAGCGCTTATCCTGGGGTACGAGCAGTACTTC
TRBJ2-7 - - TRBV6-5 13 CASRGPVGREQYF TGTGCCAGCAGGGGACCGGTAGGCCGCGAGCAGTACTTC
TRBJ1-6 TRBD1 - TRBV19 14 CASSVTGADSPLHF TGTGCCAGTAGTGTGACAGGGGCGGATTCACCCCTCCACTTT
TRBJ1-5 - once TRBV10-3 17 CAISPTGGRGRNQPQHF TGTGCCATCAGTCCGACTGGCGGCAGGGGACGCAATCAGCCCCAGCATTTT
TRBJ2-1 - - TRBV19 14 CASSIGTARDEQFF TGTGCCAGTAGTATCGGTACTGCCCGGGATGAGCAGTTCTTC
TRBJ2-5 - - TRBV10-3 14 CAISSTGGAETQYF TGTGCCATCAGTTCGACAGGCGGAGCTGAGACCCAGTACTTC
TRBJ1-1 TRBD1 - TRBV9 13 CASSPPRQGISFF TGTGCCAGCAGCCCTCCCCGACAGGGGATATCTTTCTTT
TRBJ2-2 - - TRBV6-2/TRBV6-3 14 CASSQPGWGGELFF TGTGCCAGCAGCCAACCGGGCTGGGGCGGGGAGCTGTTTTTT
TRBJ1-2 TRBD1 - TRBV28 14 CASTLGTVNYGYTF TGTGCCAGCACCTTGGGGACAGTCAACTATGGCTACACCTTC
TRBJ1-1 TRBD1 - TRBV9 14 CASSKDRGDTEAFF TGTGCCAGCAGCAAGGACAGGGGGGACACTGAAGCTTTCTTT
TRBJ2-1 TRBD2 - TRBV7-9 15 CASSLGAGGQGEQFF TGTGCCAGCAGCTTAGGCGCGGGGGGGCAAGGTGAGCAGTTCTTC
TRBJ1-1 TRBD1 - TRBV5-1 13 CASSSTGGTEAFF TGCGCCAGCAGCTCGACAGGGGGCACTGAAGCTTTCTTT
TRBJ2-3 - - TRBV3-1/TRBV3-2 16 CASSPTGEGAADTQYF TGTGCCAGCAGCCCAACAGGGGAGGGTGCCGCAGATACGCAGTATTTT
TRBJ2-4 - - TRBV6-5 15 CASRGGGLAKNIQYF TGTGCCAGCAGAGGGGGAGGGTTGGCCAAAAACATTCAGTACTTC
TRBJ1-2 - - TRBV9 15 CASSPPSGAHYGYTF TGTGCCAGCAGCCCCCCCTCCGGGGCCCACTATGGCTACACCTTC
TRBJ2-5 - - TRBV10-3 15 CAVNLRTTCWETQYF TGTGCCGTAAACCTTCGGACTACGTGTTGGGAGACCCAGTACTTC